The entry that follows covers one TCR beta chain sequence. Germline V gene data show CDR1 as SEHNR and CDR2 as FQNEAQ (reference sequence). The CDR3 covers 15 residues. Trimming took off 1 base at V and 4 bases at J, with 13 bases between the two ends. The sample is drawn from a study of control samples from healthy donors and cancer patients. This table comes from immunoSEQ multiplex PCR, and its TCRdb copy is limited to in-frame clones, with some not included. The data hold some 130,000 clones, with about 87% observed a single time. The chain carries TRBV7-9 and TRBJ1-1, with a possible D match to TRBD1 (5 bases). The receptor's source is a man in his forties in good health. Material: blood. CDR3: CASSLDGTVFTEAFF. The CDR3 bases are TGTGCCAGCAGCTTAGACGGGACTGTTTTCACTGAAGCTTTCTTT.